This T cell receptor (beta chain) comes out of a study of blood T cell repertoires in COVID-19. In the study overall: Specimens from acute and convalescent COVID-19 originated in the United States, Italy and Spain.

In the original processing: From reference gene primer amplification, estimates of nucleated cell counts were derived. The data were produced by immunoSEQ multiplex PCR, yet TCRdb's version contains in-frame clones alone and is incomplete. V and J calls and clone size follow that table, whereas D and trimming were derived from the DNA. The sample lists roughly 430,000 clones, roughly 86% occurring once. Participants spanned ages roughly 18 to 90 years and resided in 24 US areas. V lost 0 bases and J lost 9; bases outside the gene matches: 4. Germline-derived CDR1 and CDR2 are LNHNV and YYDKDF (reference sequence). The CDR3 is 15 residues long.

Sequencing was done on a sample of PBMCs or T cells enriched from blood (not recorded which). The clonotype was recovered from a woman in her thirties or forties with acute COVID-19. The rearrangement uses TRBV15 and TRBJ2-3, with 12 bases that match TRBD2. CDR3 nucleotides: TGTGCCACCAGCAGAGACCTAGCGGGGGGGCAAACGCAGTATTTT. The encoded protein is CATSRDLAGGQTQYF.